The present T cell receptor (beta chain) was sequenced within a study of blood T cells in healthy people across ages. PCR was performed a second time for about 6 to 11 cycles using a sample-barcoded 5' primer and a J-beta primer mix. Paired-end reads containing CDR3 totaled no fewer than 2.5 million for each sample. TCRdb re-called the 5' RACE reads through MiXCR, storing one row per CDR3 protein. The table includes 600,000 or so distinct CDR3 sequences, under 30% detected once. V lost 4 bases, J lost 0 bases, and 5 bases lay in between. Germline V gives CDR1 DFQATT, CDR2 SNEGSKA (reference sequence). The CDR3 totals 12 residues. Notes on the study in general: TCR beta diversity was tightly associated with the proportion of naive T cells. Since the PBMCs were unsorted, naive and antigen-experienced cells could not be conclusively compared. Long-lived donors exceeded aged donors in naive CD4+ cells and diversity.

Points on this clonotype: Its antigen remains unidentified. One base away lies a much larger clone, so this may be a sequencing read error.

Sample: blood. The chain is built from TRBV20-1 and TRBJ2-3, with no clear D. The clonotype originates from a woman older than 75 in good health. The CDR3 here is CSAKDSTDTQYF. The CDR3 DNA reads TGCAGTGCTAAGGACAGCACAGATACGCAGTATTTT.